This entry concerns a single T cell receptor (beta chain). Each CDR3 protein gets one entry after TCRdb re-called the 5' RACE reads with MiXCR. The sample lists about 92,000 distinct CDR3 sequences, roughly 12% occurring once. The data were taken from a study of spatial heterogeneity in lung cancer. The time point: sample taken at primary tumor resection. The origin of this receptor is a male donor with early-stage non-small cell lung cancer. The sample consisted of PBMCs, taken at surgery.

The CDR3 coding sequence is TGTGCCAGCAGTTCCGGGACAGGGATCAATCAGCCCCAGCATTTT. This gives the protein CASSSGTGINQPQHF. The V and J genes are TRBV6-5 and TRBJ1-5; 9 nucleotides agree with TRBD1. This CDR3 contains 15 residues. The V segment lost 4 bases and the J segment 3 bases; nucleotides outside the gene matches: 4. CDR1 MNHEY and CDR2 SVGAGI come from the germline V gene.